Presented here are 26 T cell receptor beta chains from one specimen sequenced in a study of Ad26.COV2.S vaccination and SARS-CoV-2 variants (dated by TCRdb to the early 2020s). The treatment or condition label for this specimen denotes: roughly 19 received Ad26.COV2.S at low or high dose, single or two shots; roughly five received placebo; per-sample allocation not given. For vaccine and placebo recipients, repertoires were sequenced using samples collected on day 63 after the first injection. Libraries were prepared through the immunoSEQ multiplex PCR assay. This is the immuneACCESS table as TCRdb keeps it, with only in-frame sequences that have V and J called. A part of the clones is gone; compared with another copy, unresolved V genes explain less than half, and the rest is unexplained. The sample records about 350,000 clones, 70% to 90% of which are singletons. The ten largest account for around 3.3% of the sample.

This material consisted of peripheral blood, taken in a trial of Ad26.COV2.S vaccine versus placebo. The receptors stem from a person aged 18-65 years who received the Ad26.COV2.S COVID-19 vaccine or a placebo.

DNA for the CDR3: TGTGCCAGCAGCCAAACGTGGGACAGGGGGCCCCTAGCCAAAAACATTCAGTACTTC. Translated: CASSQTWDRGPLAKNIQYF. The genes are TRBV3-1 (or the pseudogene TRBV3-2) and TRBJ2-4; 12 positions match TRBD1. From germline, CDR1 is LGHDT and CDR2 YNNKEL (reference sequence). This CDR3 is built from 19 residues. V trimming: 2 bases; J trimming: 0 bases; junction bases outside the gene matches: 8.

V and J are TRBV5-1 and TRBJ1-4; D is unclear. Deletions cut 5 bases from V and 0 bases from J, with 11 bases between. The CDR3 sequence is 15 residues long. The germline V gene has CDR1 SGHRS and CDR2 YFSETQ. CDR3: CASRLGPATNEKLFF. DNA of the CDR3: TGCGCCAGCAGGTTAGGGCCAGCAACTAATGAAAAACTGTTTTTT.

J is TRBJ1-5 and V is TRBV6-2 or TRBV6-3; TRBD1 matches 8 bases. The germline V gene encodes CDR1 MNHEY and CDR2 SVGEGT. This CDR3 region has 18 residues. Unmatched junction bases numbered 10, after V lost 2 bases and J lost 1 base. CDR3 region: CASSYGQGVALSNQPQHF. The CDR3 DNA sequence: TGTGCCAGCAGTTACGGACAGGGAGTAGCGTTAAGCAATCAGCCCCAGCATTTT.

This chain joins TRBV5-5 and TRBJ1-4; 9 bases fit TRBD1. After removal of 4 bases from V and 8 bases from J, the junction contained 3 bases not matched to a gene. The CDR3 covers 13 residues. The germline gives CDR1 SGHKS, CDR2 YYEKEE (reference sequence). The CDR3 DNA sequence: TGTGCCAGCAGCCATGGACAGGGGGAAAAACTGTTTTTT. It codes for CASSHGQGEKLFF.

The chain links TRBV12-3 or TRBV12-4 to TRBJ1-4, with a tentative D call TRBD1 (5 bases). Deletions cut 8 bases from V and 8 bases from J, with 12 bases between. This CDR3 is 12 amino acids long. CDR3 in DNA: TGTGCCAGCGGAGAGACAGTAGAAAAACTGTTTTTT. Translation gives CASGETVEKLFF.

The gene calls are TRBV6-5 and TRBJ1-2; no firm D call. The CDR3 extends over 13 amino acids. The V end was cut by 4 bases, the J end by 4 bases, with 10 bases between. The germline V gene encodes CDR1 MNHEY and CDR2 SVGAGI. CDR3 nucleotides: TGTGCCAGCAGTTCCGAGGGCGGCTATGGCTACACCTTC. This codes for CASSSEGGYGYTF.

V is TRBV18 and J is TRBJ2-1; 14 nucleotides match TRBD2. The CDR3 has 17 amino acids. Unmatched junction bases numbered 10, after V lost 3 bases and J lost 9 bases. Germline V CDR1 and CDR2: KGHSH, LQKENI. This CDR3 is CASSPRSTSGGVGEQFF. For the CDR3, the DNA is TGTGCCAGCTCACCGCGTTCGACTAGCGGGGGGGTTGGTGAGCAGTTCTTC.

J is TRBJ2-7 and V is TRBV6-5; TRBD2 might be the D (5 bases). CDR1 and CDR2 (germline): MNHEY, SVGAGI. V lost 5 bases to trimming and J lost 2 bases, with 10 bases between them. The CDR3 length is 13 residues. Here the CDR3 DNA reads TGTGCCAGCAGTCCGCCAGCGGCCTACGAGCAGTACTTC. Protein sequence: CASSPPAAYEQYF.

A remark on this clone: Sequence at one end of the junction differs from germline and may be a read error. The CDR3 here is CASSQGTTWQEYYNEQFF. CDR3 bases: TGCGCCAGCAGTCAAGGAACCACATGGCAGGAGTACTACAATGAGCAGTTCTTC. This chain links TRBV4-3 with TRBJ2-1; unclear D gene. CDR3 size: 18 residues. CDR1 LGHNA and CDR2 YSLEER come from the germline V gene.

This clone was observed a handful of times. The CDR3, as DNA: TGTGCCAGCAGTTTAACATCAACCGGGGAGCTGTTTTTT. It codes for CASSLTSTGELFF. The chain uses TRBV27 and TRBJ2-2; D remains unclear. The V end was cut by 2 bases, the J end by 5 bases, with 6 bases between. Germline V gene sequence: CDR1 MNHEY, CDR2 SMNVEV (reference sequence). The CDR3 covers 13 residues.

The genes are TRBV5-5 and TRBJ2-7; D is perhaps TRBD1 or TRBD2 (5 bases each). The CDR3 runs to 16 residues. Trimming stripped 4 bases from V and 0 bases from J, with 17 bases between. Germline V lookup: CDR1 SGHKS, CDR2 YYEKEE (reference sequence). The CDR3 sequence is CASSPQGTVSSYEQYF. Written as DNA, the CDR3 is TGTGCCAGCAGCCCCCAAGGGACGGTGAGCTCCTACGAGCAGTACTTC.

The gene calls are TRBV6-5 and TRBJ2-5, with D perhaps matching TRBD2 (6 bases). There are 13 residues in the CDR3. Trimming shortened V by 6 bases and J by 5 bases, and 13 bases separated the two germline ends. CDR1 is MNHEY and CDR2 is SVGAGI in the germline V gene. The CDR3 bases are TGTGCCAGCAGGGACGGGGGACGGGAGACCCAGTACTTC. It yields the protein CASRDGGRETQYF.

Here the CDR3 DNA reads TGTGCCAGCAGCTTAGCTGGTAGCAGTAAGACCCAGTACTTC. Protein sequence: CASSLAGSSKTQYF. The V and J genes are TRBV11-3 and TRBJ2-5; D call uncertain. Germline assignment: CDR1 SGHNT and CDR2 YENEEA. This CDR3 is 14 amino acids long. Trimming stripped 1 base from V and 6 bases from J, with 12 bases between. The entire variable domain, with the rest obtained from reference TRBV11-3 and TRBJ2-5, is as follows: EAGVVQSPRYKIIEKKQPVAFWCNPISGHNTLYWYLQNLGQGPELLIRYENEEAVDDSQLPKDRFSAERLKGVDSTLKIQPAELGDSAVYLCASSLAGSSKTQYFGPGTRLLVL.

J is TRBJ2-7 and V is TRBV6-2 or TRBV6-3; tentatively, D is TRBD2 (5 bases). CDR1 and CDR2 from the germline V gene are MNHEY and SVGEGT. The V end lost 5 bases, the J end lost 2 bases, and 7 bases lay between the germline ends. This CDR3 is 12 amino acids long. The CDR3 nucleotides are TGTGCCAGCAGTAGAGGGACCTACGAGCAGTACTTC. Its translation: CASSRGTYEQYF.

The rearrangement joins TRBV28 to TRBJ2-7, with D possibly TRBD2 on 6 matching bases. This CDR3 contains 14 residues. Trimming cost V 3 bases and J 2 bases, with 11 bases left between them. From germline, CDR1 is MDHEN and CDR2 SYDVKM. CDR3 sequence: CASSLGGRAYEQYF. CDR3 bases: TGTGCCAGCAGTTTGGGGGGAAGGGCCTACGAGCAGTACTTC.

The chain has TRBV4-3 and TRBJ2-1, with unresolved D. Germline V gene lookup returns CDR1 LGHNA and CDR2 YSLEER. The CDR3 has 13 amino acids. The V gene lost 4 bases and the J gene lost 6 bases, with 10 bases spanning the gap. The CDR3 DNA follows: TGCGCCAGCAGCCCCGCCCGTAGCAATGAGCAGTTCTTC. Protein sequence: CASSPARSNEQFF.

The gene calls are TRBV19 and TRBJ2-1; the D call may be TRBD1 or TRBD2 (5 bases each). Trimming left V 7 bases short and J 1 base short, with 14 bases between. Germline V CDR1 and CDR2: LNHDA, SQIVND (reference sequence). There are 15 residues in the CDR3. The CDR3 coding sequence is TGTGCCAGTATCGGGGCGGCGGATTCCTACAATGAGCAGTTCTTC. Translating gives CASIGAADSYNEQFF.

This clone was picked up one time. The chain employs TRBV6-5 and TRBJ1-1; 7 bases line up with TRBD1. This CDR3 is built from 13 residues. Looked up from germline, CDR1 is MNHEY and CDR2 is SVGAGI. V dropped 7 bases and J dropped 4; count of bases not matched to a gene: 6. This CDR3 reads CASTRGVGTEAFF. CDR3 DNA: TGTGCCAGCACCAGGGGGGTAGGCACTGAAGCTTTCTTT.

This sequence joins TRBV2 and TRBJ2-3, with 8 bases fitting TRBD2. V lost 5 bases and J lost 6; bases outside the gene matches: 10. The CDR3 covers 15 residues. The germline CDR1 and CDR2 sequences are SNHLY and FYNNEI. Written as DNA, the CDR3 is TGTGCCAGCAGTCCCGGACTAGCAACTTCGGATACGCAGTATTTT. Protein product: CASSPGLATSDTQYF. The variable domain in full, completed from reference TRBV2 and TRBJ2-3, reads EPEVTQTPSHQVTQMGQEVILRCVPISNHLYFYWYRQILGQKVEFLVSFYNNEISEKSEIFDDQFSVERPDGSNFTLKIRSTKLEDSAMYFCASSPGLATSDTQYFGPGTRLTVL.

The chain employs TRBV3-1 (or the pseudogene TRBV3-2) and TRBJ2-7; D gene unclear. Trimming took 3 bases from V and 0 from J, leaving 3 bases between them. The CDR3 has 12 amino acids. Germline CDR1 and CDR2: LGHDT and YNNKEL (reference sequence). This CDR3 reads CASSHVSYEQYF. Here the CDR3 DNA reads TGTGCCAGCAGCCACGTCTCCTACGAGCAGTACTTC.

The chain has TRBV3-1 (or the pseudogene TRBV3-2) and TRBJ1-1; possibly TRBD1 for D (6 bases). The CDR3 runs to 15 residues. Germline loops: CDR1 LGHDT, CDR2 YNNKEL (reference sequence). The V end was cut by 6 bases, the J end by 1 base, with 15 bases between. The CDR3 DNA follows: TGTGCCAGCAGACAGGGTCCCACGGGGAACACTGAAGCTTTCTTT. The encoded protein is CASRQGPTGNTEAFF.

The chain employs TRBV3-1 (or the pseudogene TRBV3-2) and TRBJ1-3, with 9 nucleotides matching TRBD1. The germline CDR1 and CDR2 sequences are LGHDT and YNNKEL (reference sequence). The CDR3 is 17 residues long. Unmatched junction bases numbered 6, after V lost 0 bases and J lost 3 bases. DNA for the CDR3: TGTGCCAGCAGCCAAGAAGGGGACAGGGCTTTTGGAAACACCATATATTTT. Its protein product is CASSQEGDRAFGNTIYF.

The chain is built from TRBV28 and TRBJ1-5; D perhaps matches TRBD1 (5 bases). The germline V and J ends were trimmed by 4 bases and 11 bases, with 21 bases remaining between them. Germline V lookup: CDR1 MDHEN, CDR2 SYDVKM. The CDR3 runs 15 residues. CDR3 nucleotide sequence: TGTGCCAGCAGTTCGGGGCAGGAGGTGTTGTTCTCCCAGCATTTT. Amino acid sequence: CASSSGQEVLFSQHF. The variable domain in full, completed from reference TRBV28 and TRBJ1-5, reads DVKVTQSSRYLVKRTGEKVFLECVQDMDHENMFWYRQDPGLGLRLIYFSYDVKMKEKGDIPEGYSVSREKKERFSLILESASTNQTSMYLCASSSGQEVLFSQHFGDGTRLSIL.

The gene calls are TRBV7-2 and TRBJ2-7; 7 nucleotides match TRBD2. CDR3 length: 13 residues. Trimming at V came to 5 bases and at J to 3 bases, leaving 4 bases not matched to a gene. Germline V gene data show CDR1 as SGHTA and CDR2 as FQGNSA. Written as DNA, the CDR3 is TGTGCCAGCAGCATACCGGGGGGCTACGAGCAGTACTTC. It codes for CASSIPGGYEQYF.

The chain joins TRBV7-9 to TRBJ1-6; maybe TRBD1 (5 bases). The CDR3 spans 16 residues. From germline, CDR1 is SEHNR and CDR2 FQNEAQ (reference sequence). Trimming shortened V by 5 bases and J by 0 bases, and 11 bases separated the two germline ends. Here the CDR3 DNA reads TGTGCCAGCAGCGCCTGGGGGGACTCCTATAATTCACCCCTCCACTTT. Translation gives CASSAWGDSYNSPLHF.

This clone occurred a few times. The rearrangement links TRBV9 to TRBJ1-5; D ambiguous. Germline CDR1 and CDR2: SGDLS and YYNGEE. Trimming removed 0 bases from V and 7 bases from J, with 11 bases in between. The CDR3 covers 14 residues. CDR3: CASSVGSGSQPQHF. As DNA, the CDR3 is TGTGCCAGCAGCGTAGGATCGGGGAGCCAGCCCCAGCATTTT.